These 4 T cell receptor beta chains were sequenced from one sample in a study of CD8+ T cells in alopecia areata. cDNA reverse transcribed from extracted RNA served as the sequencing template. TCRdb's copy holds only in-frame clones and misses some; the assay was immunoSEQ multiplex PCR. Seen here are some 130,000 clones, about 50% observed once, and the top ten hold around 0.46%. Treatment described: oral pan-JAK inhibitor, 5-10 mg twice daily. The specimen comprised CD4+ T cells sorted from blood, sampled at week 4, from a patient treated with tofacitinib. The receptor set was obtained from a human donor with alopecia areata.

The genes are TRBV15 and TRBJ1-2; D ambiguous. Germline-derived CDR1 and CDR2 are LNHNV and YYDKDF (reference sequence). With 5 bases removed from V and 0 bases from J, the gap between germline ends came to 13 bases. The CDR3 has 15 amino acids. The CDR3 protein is CATSPQRSPNYGYTF. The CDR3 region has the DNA TGTGCCACCAGCCCCCAGAGGAGCCCTAACTATGGCTACACCTTC.

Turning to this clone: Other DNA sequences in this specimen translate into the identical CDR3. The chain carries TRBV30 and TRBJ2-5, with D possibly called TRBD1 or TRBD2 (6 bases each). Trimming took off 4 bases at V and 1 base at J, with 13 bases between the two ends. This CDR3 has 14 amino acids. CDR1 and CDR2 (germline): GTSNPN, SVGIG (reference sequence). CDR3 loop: CAWIGGQSQETQYF. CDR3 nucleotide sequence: TGTGCCTGGATAGGGGGGCAGAGCCAAGAGACCCAGTACTTC.

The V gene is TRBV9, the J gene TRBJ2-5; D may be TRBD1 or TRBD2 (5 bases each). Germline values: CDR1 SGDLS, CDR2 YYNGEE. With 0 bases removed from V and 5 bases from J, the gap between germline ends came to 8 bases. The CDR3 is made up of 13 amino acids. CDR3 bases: TGTGCCAGCAGCGTAGATCGGGACGAGACCCAGTACTTC. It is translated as CASSVDRDETQYF.

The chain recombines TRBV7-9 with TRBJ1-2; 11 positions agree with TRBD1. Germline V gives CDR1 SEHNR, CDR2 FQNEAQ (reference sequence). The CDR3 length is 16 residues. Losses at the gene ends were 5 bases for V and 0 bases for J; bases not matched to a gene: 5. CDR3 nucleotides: TGTGCCAGCAGCCCCCCGGGACAGGGGGCTAACTATGGCTACACCTTC. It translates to CASSPPGQGANYGYTF.